Below, 18 T cell receptor beta chains from the same sample are listed, as sequenced in a study of T cells in Graves' hyperthyroidism and ophthalmopathy. The TCR beta CDR3 regions underwent amplification using RNA transcripts as the source. When the TCR CDR3 underwent first-round RT-PCR, the HTBI primer set was used. Via MiXCR, TCRdb re-called the multiplex PCR reads, giving one row per CDR3 protein. The data contain about 540,000 distinct CDR3 sequences, about 43% of them singletons. The sample consisted of peripheral blood or thyroid tissue (not recorded which). The source is a woman between 18 and 29 years old with Graves' hyperthyroidism.

A few counts support this clonotype. This sequence joins TRBV12-3 or TRBV12-4 and TRBJ1-2, with D tentatively TRBD1 (5 bases). The CDR3 loop spans 13 amino acids. V was pared by 7 bases and J by 5 bases, with 14 bases between. CDR3 amino acids: CASTFGRGYGYTF. CDR3 nucleotides: TGTGCCAGCACCTTTGGACGGGGGTATGGCTACACCTTC.

The gene calls are TRBV6-6 and TRBJ1-1; D is undetermined. The CDR3 consists of 13 residues. Between the trimmed V and J ends, which lost 6 bases and 4 bases, there was a span of 12 bases. Germline V lookup: CDR1 MNHNY, CDR2 SVGAGI (reference sequence). The CDR3 reads CASSWAGTTEAFF. The CDR3 nucleotides are TGTGCCAGCAGCTGGGCGGGTACCACTGAAGCTTTCTTT.

Remarks on this clonotype: One base away lies a much larger clone, so this may be a sequencing read error. The chain recombines TRBV24-1 with TRBJ2-5; no definite D call. There are 14 residues in the CDR3. From germline, CDR1 is KGHDR and CDR2 SFDVKD. The CDR3 loop reads CATSASTAQETQCF. The CDR3 bases are TGTGCCACCAGTGCCAGCACAGCTCAAGAGACCCAGTGCTTC.

This clonotype was counted many times. J is TRBJ1-5 and V is TRBV2; D is unclear. V was shortened by 4 bases and J by 7 bases, with 11 bases between the two germline ends. This CDR3 region has 13 residues. Germline V gene sequence: CDR1 SNHLY, CDR2 FYNNEI. The CDR3, as DNA: TGTGCCAGCAGTGTAAGCTACACCCAGCCCCAGCATTTT. Its translation: CASSVSYTQPQHF.

In regard to this clonotype: With a much larger clone just one base away, this may be a read error. The V gene is TRBV20-1, the J gene TRBJ1-5; a possible D gene is TRBD1 (5 bases). Germline lookup yields CDR1 DFQATT and CDR2 SNEGSKA (reference sequence). The CDR3 is made up of 13 amino acids. As DNA, the CDR3 is TGCAGTGCTAGAGTCACAGGACATCAGCCCCAGCGTTTT. Protein sequence: CSARVTGHQPQRF.

This clonotype occurred many times. The V call is TRBV29-1, the J call TRBJ1-2; the D gene is possibly TRBD1 (6 bases). Germline lookup yields CDR1 SQVTM and CDR2 ANQGSEA. The CDR3 covers 14 residues. The ends were cut back, 7 bases at V and 3 bases at J, with 18 bases in the middle. Here the CDR3 DNA reads TGCAGCGCCGGGGGGCAGCTGGACCACTATGGCTACACCTTC. It yields the protein CSAGGQLDHYGYTF.

This clonotype was observed at least ten times. The chain carries TRBV29-1 and TRBJ2-5; D is unclear. This CDR3 region has 10 residues. The germline V gene encodes CDR1 SQVTM and CDR2 ANQGSEA. V was shortened by 7 bases and J by 4 bases, with 7 bases between the two germline ends. CDR3 sequence (DNA): TGCAGCGCCAACATAGAGACCCAGTACTTC. Its translation is CSANIETQYF.

CDR3 DNA sequence: TGTGCCAGCAGCCAAGATGAGACAGGGGGCAACGAGACCCAGTACTTC. Amino acids: CASSQDETGGNETQYF. The chain employs TRBV4-2 and TRBJ2-5; TRBD1 agrees at 10 bases. The V gene end was trimmed by 0 bases and the J gene end by 5 bases; junction bases not matched to a gene: 6. CDR1 LGHNA and CDR2 YNFKEQ come from the germline V gene. The length of the CDR3 is 16 residues.

This clonotype was seen a handful of times. The chain recombines TRBV5-1 with TRBJ1-6; D is uncertain. V lost 0 bases to trimming and J lost 4 bases, with 5 bases between them. Germline lookup yields CDR1 SGHRS and CDR2 YFSETQ. The CDR3 is made up of 14 amino acids. CDR3 in DNA: TGCGCCAGCAGCTTGGACGGGTATAATTCACCCCTCCACTTT. Its protein is CASSLDGYNSPLHF. The complete variable domain, with remaining parts taken from reference TRBV5-1 and TRBJ1-6, reads KAGVTQTPRYLIKTRGQQVTLSCSPISGHRSVSWYQQTPGQGLQFLFEYFSETQRNKGNFPGRFSGRQFSNSRSEMNVSTLELGDSALYLCASSLDGYNSPLHFGNGTRLTVT.

The genes are TRBV20-1 and TRBJ2-7; TRBD2 agrees at 12 bases. CDR3 length: 13 amino acids. Germline values: CDR1 DFQATT, CDR2 SNEGSKA (reference sequence). Trimming took 5 bases from V and 7 from J; bases not matched to a gene: 6. The CDR3 nucleotides read TGCAGTGCTCCCGGGACTAGCGGGCCAGAGCAGTACTTC. This encodes CSAPGTSGPEQYF.

This clonotype was detected many times. This chain uses TRBV10-3 with TRBJ1-1; perhaps TRBD1 as D (5 bases). This CDR3 region has 12 residues. V was trimmed by 10 bases and J by 2 bases, leaving 11 bases between them. The V gene's germline CDR1 is ENHRY and CDR2 SYGVKD. The CDR3 loop reads CATAGLNTEAFF. Written as DNA, the CDR3 is TGTGCCACAGCGGGACTTAACACTGAAGCTTTCTTT.

The chain has TRBV2 and TRBJ1-1; D uncertain. The CDR3 is 15 amino acids. Trimming removed 2 bases at V and 2 bases at J, with 12 bases between. Looked up from germline, CDR1 is SNHLY and CDR2 is FYNNEI. Here the CDR3 reads CASSELGTANTEAFF. CDR3 nucleotides: TGTGCCAGCAGTGAATTAGGTACAGCCAACACTGAAGCTTTCTTT.

The V call is TRBV12-3 or TRBV12-4, the J call TRBJ1-5; 9 bases agree with TRBD1. This CDR3 region has 14 residues. Unmatched junction bases numbered 8, after V lost 7 bases and J lost 7 bases. CDR3 nucleotide sequence: TGTGCCAGCACCCCGGGACAGGGTATCCAGCCCCAGCATTTT. Its translation is CASTPGQGIQPQHF.

As concerns this clonotype: One end of the junction is discordant with germline, which a read error may explain. This chain connects TRBV7-9 to TRBJ2-7; the match to TRBD2 covers 12 bases. This CDR3 has 15 amino acids. The germline V gene encodes CDR1 SEHNR and CDR2 FQNEAQ (reference sequence). The CDR3 DNA is TGCGCCAGCAGCTATGGACTAGCGGGACCCAGCGAGCAGTACTTC. It specifies CASSYGLAGPSEQYF.

About this clonotype itself: A single base separates this from a much larger clone, so it may be a read error. This chain joins TRBV7-2 and TRBJ1-2; 7 bases fit TRBD1. CDR1 is SGHTA and CDR2 is FQGNSA in the germline V gene. The length of the CDR3 is 14 residues. The junction had 9 bases not matched to a gene; V was cut back by 5 bases and J by 6 bases. The CDR3 loop reads CASSQTGRGHGYTF. The CDR3 DNA reads as TGTGCCAGCAGCCAGACAGGGAGGGGACATGGCTACACCTTC.

This clonotype has ten or more counts. This chain links TRBV20-1 with TRBJ2-7; D uncertain. Germline CDR1 is DFQATT and CDR2 is SNEGSKA (reference sequence). The length of the CDR3 is 10 residues. Trimming left V 3 bases short and J 4 bases short, with 4 bases between. CDR3 DNA sequence: TGCAGTGCTAGCCGGTACGAGCAGTACTTC. Amino acid sequence: CSASRYEQYF.

The rearrangement links TRBV7-9 to TRBJ1-1; D is uncertain. The CDR3 is 12 residues long. The germline CDR1 and CDR2 sequences are SEHNR and FQNEAQ (reference sequence). V was shortened by 5 bases and J by 4 bases, with 8 bases between the two germline ends. The CDR3 region is CASSRGVTEAFF. The CDR3 bases are TGTGCCAGCAGCCGCGGAGTCACTGAAGCTTTCTTT.

This clonotype occurred a few times. The V gene is TRBV29-1, the J gene TRBJ2-5, with D possibly being TRBD2 (6 bases). V lost 6 bases, J lost 9 bases, and 23 bases lay in between. This CDR3 contains 14 residues. Germline CDR1 reads SQVTM; CDR2 reads ANQGSEA. The CDR3, as DNA: TGCAGCGTGGCGGTAGGGGCGGGCGGGATGCCCCAGTACTTC. It codes for CSVAVGAGGMPQYF.